Following are 23 T cell receptor beta chains from one sample sequenced in a study of identical twins. TCRdb analysed the 5' RACE reads with MiXCR anew, one entry per CDR3 protein. The sample yields roughly 150,000 distinct CDR3 sequences, roughly 3.3% seen once. Sequencing was done on a sample of memory T cells sorted from blood. These receptors originate from a man between 18 and 29 years old in good health.

In its sample, this clonotype was seen many times. This sequence joins TRBV20-1 and TRBJ2-5; possible D gene TRBD2, 5 bases. The CDR3 covers 11 residues. Germline V lookup: CDR1 DFQATT, CDR2 SNEGSKA (reference sequence). CDR3 sequence reads: CSPTRGETQYF. Here the CDR3 DNA reads TGCAGCCCTACTAGAGGAGAGACCCAGTACTTC.

The V and J genes are TRBV9 and TRBJ2-7, with 7 bases fitting TRBD1. Germline CDR1 reads SGDLS; CDR2 reads YYNGEE. This CDR3 has 14 amino acids. V gave up 0 bases and J gave up 3 bases; unmatched junction bases: 3. CDR3: CASSVGGQNYEQYF. In nucleotides, the CDR3 is TGTGCCAGCAGCGTAGGGGGACAGAACTACGAGCAGTACTTC.

This clonotype has a count of ten or more. J is TRBJ2-7 and V is TRBV5-1; tentatively, D is TRBD1 (6 bases). This CDR3 spans 15 amino acids. Trimming removed 4 bases at V and 0 bases at J, with 14 bases between. Germline V gene sequence: CDR1 SGHRS, CDR2 YFSETQ. The CDR3 spells CASSNAPQGSYEQYF. The CDR3 nucleotides read TGCGCCAGCAGCAACGCACCACAGGGCTCCTACGAGCAGTACTTC.

The chain joins TRBV11-3 to TRBJ2-3; tentatively, D is TRBD2 (6 bases). V lost 3 bases and J lost 1, with 17 bases in between. Germline V gene data show CDR1 as SGHNT and CDR2 as YENEEA. This CDR3 region has 17 residues. This chain's CDR3 is CASSFRGKERGTDTQYF. In DNA, the CDR3 is TGTGCCAGCAGCTTTAGAGGAAAAGAGCGGGGCACAGATACGCAGTATTTT.

This clonotype was counted at least ten times. V is TRBV6-4 and J is TRBJ2-3; 13 bases map to TRBD2. The germline CDR1 and CDR2 sequences are MRHNA and SNTAGT. V lost 5 bases, J lost 3 bases, and 2 bases stayed unmatched. The CDR3 loop spans 15 amino acids. The CDR3, as DNA: TGTGCCAGCAGTAAGACTAGCGGGAGGACAGATACGCAGTATTTT. It translates to CASSKTSGRTDTQYF.

This clonotype was detected ten times or more. The chain links TRBV12-3 or TRBV12-4 to TRBJ2-2, with 9 bases that match TRBD1. The CDR3 has 14 residues. Germline trimming cut 5 bases from V and 5 bases from J; bases unmatched to any gene: 3. In DNA, the CDR3 is TGTGCCAGCAGTGAGACAGGGGGTACCGGGGAGCTGTTTTTT. Residues: CASSETGGTGELFF.

This clonotype was detected once. The junction and the germline gene differ at one end; a read error may be behind it. The CDR3 DNA reads as TGTGTCAGCACTGGGGGGGGCGCGGACGGAAACACCATATATTTT. Translated: CVSTGGGADGNTIYF. V and J are TRBV7-2 and TRBJ1-3; D may be TRBD1 (6 bases). This CDR3 contains 15 residues. CDR1 is SGHTA, CDR2 FQGNSA, per germline.

This clonotype turned up a few times. This chain uses TRBV24-1 with TRBJ1-1, with TRBD1 identical over 7 bases. V shed 6 bases, J shed 0 bases, and the junction held 3 bases outside the gene matches. This CDR3 region has 14 residues. Germline V gene data show CDR1 as KGHDR and CDR2 as SFDVKD. CDR3 protein: CATSTGQLNTEAFF. The CDR3 DNA is TGTGCCACCAGTACGGGACAGTTGAACACTGAAGCTTTCTTT.

This clonotype was seen many times. This rearrangement joins TRBV20-1 to TRBJ2-7, with D uncertain. CDR3 length: 12 residues. Per the germline V gene, CDR1 is DFQATT and CDR2 is SNEGSKA (reference sequence). Trimming cost V 7 bases and J 3 bases, with 13 bases left between them. The CDR3 DNA follows: TGCAGTGTCAGACGAAACAGCTACGAGCAGTACTTC. This sequence encodes CSVRRNSYEQYF.

This clonotype was observed many times. DNA for the CDR3: TGCAGTGCTAGAGAGGAGGGCCTCGACACCGGGGAGCTGTTTTTT. Its translation: CSAREEGLDTGELFF. The chain carries TRBV20-1 and TRBJ2-2, with a tentative D call TRBD2 (6 bases). The CDR3 has 15 residues. The V end lost 0 bases, the J end lost 3 bases, and 11 bases lay between the germline ends. CDR1 is DFQATT, CDR2 SNEGSKA, per germline (reference sequence).

This chain connects TRBV7-3 to TRBJ2-5, with 7 bases lining up with TRBD1. This CDR3 is built from 14 residues. Germline values: CDR1 SGHTA, CDR2 FQGTGA. V lost 1 base, J lost 4 bases, and 3 bases stayed unmatched. CDR3 DNA sequence: TGTGCCAGCAGCTTAAGTCCAGGGGGAGAGACCCAGTACTTC. Its protein product is CASSLSPGGETQYF.

This clonotype occurred many times. The chain carries TRBV5-6 and TRBJ2-1, with 9 positions matching TRBD1. The CDR3 runs 16 residues. In germline, CDR1 is SGHDT, CDR2 YYEEEE. The V segment lost 4 bases and the J segment 5 bases; nucleotides outside the gene matches: 10. CDR3 coding DNA: TGTGCCAGCAGCACCGCTACAGGGGGCTTTGACAATGAGCAGTTCTTC. It specifies CASSTATGGFDNEQFF.

This clonotype was counted many times. The chain combines TRBV20-1 with TRBJ1-3; perhaps TRBD1 as D (6 bases). The germline gives CDR1 DFQATT, CDR2 SNEGSKA (reference sequence). Trimming cost V 3 bases and J 2 bases, with 11 bases left between them. The CDR3 contains 14 residues. The CDR3, as DNA: TGCAGTGCTAGCCGGGACATTCCTGGAAACACCATATATTTT. Protein product: CSASRDIPGNTIYF.

At least ten counts were recorded for this clonotype. The chain recombines TRBV5-6 with TRBJ2-1; D may be TRBD1 or TRBD2 (6 bases each). V lost 4 bases, J lost 13 bases, and 15 bases lay in between. Germline V CDR1 and CDR2: SGHDT, YYEEEE. This CDR3 comprises 12 residues. CDR3 in amino acids: CASSPWGAGQFF. Here the CDR3 DNA reads TGTGCCAGCAGCCCTTGGGGGGCGGGTCAGTTCTTC.

This clonotype showed up many times. The V call is TRBV5-1, the J call TRBJ2-1, with 8 nucleotides matching TRBD1. J gave up 6 bases and V 3 bases, and 5 bases lay outside the gene matches. The germline V gene encodes CDR1 SGHRS and CDR2 YFSETQ. The CDR3 contains 14 residues. The CDR3 sequence: CASSSDRVSNEQFF. Here the CDR3 DNA reads TGCGCCAGCAGCTCGGACAGGGTATCCAATGAGCAGTTCTTC. Combining the CDR3 with reference TRBV5-1 and TRBJ2-1 gives the whole variable domain KAGVTQTPRYLIKTRGQQVTLSCSPISGHRSVSWYQQTPGQGLQFLFEYFSETQRNKGNFPGRFSGRQFSNSRSEMNVSTLELGDSALYLCASSSDRVSNEQFFGPGTRLTVL.

This clonotype was seen ten or more times. The V call is TRBV5-6, the J call TRBJ1-1, with D tentatively TRBD1 (6 bases). CDR1 is SGHDT, CDR2 YYEEEE, per germline. The CDR3 has 13 residues. The germline V and J ends were trimmed by 4 bases and 8 bases, with 15 bases remaining between them. The DNA of the CDR3 is TGTGCCAGCAGCATAGTGGACAGTTTCGAAGCTTTCTTT. Translating gives CASSIVDSFEAFF.

CDR3 DNA: TGTGCCAGCAGCTTAAAGGGGGGGAACACTGAAGCTTTCTTT. Amino acid sequence: CASSLKGGNTEAFF. This chain connects TRBV7-2 to TRBJ1-1, with D perhaps matching TRBD1 (6 bases). Germline V gives CDR1 SGHTA, CDR2 FQGNSA. This CDR3 is 14 amino acids long. V lost 2 bases and J 1 base, leaving 8 bases between the germline ends.

This clonotype was counted only a few times. The chain couples TRBV3-1 to TRBJ2-3; 10 nucleotides line up with TRBD2. The CDR3 consists of 18 residues. The V gene's germline CDR1 is LGHDT and CDR2 YNNKEL (reference sequence). The junction had 16 bases not matched to a gene; V was cut back by 4 bases and J by 6 bases. The CDR3 reads CASSPFPPSGGAVDTQYF. The CDR3 DNA reads as TGTGCCAGCAGCCCATTTCCCCCTAGCGGGGGTGCTGTTGATACGCAGTATTTT.

This clonotype occurred a few times. This CDR3 is CASRSPGPFNEQFF. CDR3 DNA: TGTGCCAGCCGTTCTCCGGGACCCTTCAATGAGCAGTTCTTC. The gene calls are TRBV27 and TRBJ2-1; tentatively, D is TRBD1 or TRBD2 (5 bases each). Germline-derived CDR1 and CDR2 are MNHEY and SMNVEV (reference sequence). V dropped 8 bases and J dropped 6 bases, with 17 bases sitting between them. The CDR3 length is 14 residues.

This clonotype was seen many times. The chain carries TRBV7-8 and TRBJ2-7, with D possibly being TRBD2 (5 bases). V lost 0 bases, J lost 0 bases, and 9 bases lay in between. Germline V lookup: CDR1 SGHVS, CDR2 FQNEAQ. This CDR3 region has 15 residues. CDR3 nucleotide sequence: TGTGCCAGCAGCTTAGCTCCGGGAAGCTCCTACGAGCAGTACGTC. It codes for CASSLAPGSSYEQYV.

The chain joins TRBV14 to TRBJ2-5; D could derive from TRBD1 or TRBD2 (6 bases each). The CDR3 length is 18 residues. The germline V gene encodes CDR1 SGHDN and CDR2 FVKESK. Between the trimmed V and J ends, which lost 4 bases and 3 bases, there was a span of 24 bases. The CDR3 spells CASSRMRDLGGPEETQYF. The CDR3 DNA sequence: TGTGCCAGCAGCCGCATGAGAGATTTGGGGGGCCCCGAAGAGACCCAGTACTTC.

Ten or more counts support this clonotype. The V and J genes are TRBV29-1 and TRBJ2-5; 11 bases map to TRBD2. Germline CDR1 is SQVTM and CDR2 is ANQGSEA. The CDR3 spans 13 residues. V gave up 7 bases and J gave up 5 bases; unmatched junction bases: 6. The CDR3 region is CSARTSGPETQYF. CDR3 in DNA: TGCAGCGCCAGGACTAGCGGGCCTGAGACCCAGTACTTC.

With regard to this clonotype: A much larger clone differs by one base, so this may be a read error. This rearrangement joins TRBV2 to TRBJ2-7, with 8 bases matching TRBD2. Germline V lookup: CDR1 SNHLY, CDR2 FYNNEI. This CDR3 has 14 residues. CDR3 sequence: CASTHERERYEQSF. CDR3 nucleotides: TGTGCCAGCACCCACGAGCGGGAGCGGTACGAGCAGTCCTTC. The full variable domain, completed using reference TRBV2 and TRBJ2-7, is EPEVTQTPSHQVTQMGQEVILRCVPISNHLYFYWYRQILGQKVEFLVSFYNNEISEKSEIFDDQFSVERPDGSNFTLKIRSTKLEDSAMYFCASTHERERYEQSFGPGTRLTVT.